The sequence of this TCR beta chain was determined in a study of monozygotic twins with inflammatory bowel disease. The TCR libraries each used total RNA (around 4,000 ng per library). No DNA is given; TCRdb re-called the 5' RACE reads and lists each CDR3 protein once. Recorded for this sample: a few hundred thousand distinct CDR3 sequences. The CDR3 is 12 residues long. This chain joins TRBV12-3 or TRBV12-4 and TRBJ2-1; TCRdb reports TRBD2, a call that lacks DNA to check it against. The origin of this receptor is a human donor with ulcerative colitis or Crohn's disease, or a healthy co-twin of an affected twin (not recorded which). Sequencing was done on a sample of blood. CDR3 loop: CASRLAVSEQFF.